Shown below are 17 T cell receptor beta chains from a single sample sequenced in a study of CD8 T cells in ankylosing spondylitis. Whole-study findings and limits: Seemingly distinctive of ankylosing spondylitis blood was a TCR beta motif formed by eight highly homologous variants.

TCRdb ran MiXCR on the 5' RACE reads and lists one entry per CDR3 protein. The sample yields hundreds of thousands of distinct CDR3 sequences, roughly 12% seen once. These TCRs' antigens remain unknown. The specimen was blood, either unsorted or a sorted T cell fraction (not recorded which). The source is a male donor with ankylosing spondylitis.

In nucleotides, the CDR3 is TGTGCCAGCAGCAAACCCCCCGGGACTAGCGGGGGCCACACCTACAATGAGCAGTTCTTC. Encoded protein: CASSKPPGTSGGHTYNEQFF. The chain couples TRBV11-2 to TRBJ2-1; TRBD2 matches at 14 bases. Germline values: CDR1 SGHAT, CDR2 FQNNGV. The CDR3 runs 20 residues. V trimming: 5 bases; J trimming: 2 bases; junction bases outside the gene matches: 14. Full variable domain (outside the CDR3, taken from reference TRBV11-2 and TRBJ2-1): EAGVAQSPRYKIIEKRQSVAFWCNPISGHATLYWYQQILGQGPKLLIQFQNNGVVDDSQLPKDRFSAERLKGVDSTLKIQPAKLEDSAVYLCASSKPPGTSGGHTYNEQFFGPGTRLTVL.

A few counts support this clonotype. CDR3 in amino acids: CASSVGPRNEKLFF. The DNA of the CDR3 is TGTGCCAGCAGCGTAGGCCCCAGAAATGAAAAACTGTTTTTT. This sequence joins TRBV9 and TRBJ1-4, with D uncertain. CDR1 SGDLS and CDR2 YYNGEE come from the germline V gene. Trimming took 0 bases from V and 5 from J, leaving 8 bases between them. The length of the CDR3 is 14 residues.

The sample holds a few counts of this clonotype. The gene calls are TRBV7-2 and TRBJ2-3; 8 bases line up with TRBD2. The trim removed 11 bases at V and 2 bases at J, leaving 6 bases unmatched. The CDR3 consists of 13 residues. The germline V gene has CDR1 SGHTA and CDR2 FQGNSA. The CDR3 nucleotides are TGTGCCTGCGGGGGGCGTAACACAGATACGCAGTATTTT. Encoded protein: CACGGRNTDTQYF.

This clonotype was seen only a few times. The chain employs TRBV29-1 and TRBJ1-2; unclear D gene. CDR1 is SQVTM and CDR2 is ANQGSEA in the germline V gene. This CDR3 contains 12 residues. Trimming shortened V by 6 bases and J by 6 bases, and 14 bases separated the two germline ends. The CDR3 loop is CSVQGKTDGYTF. The CDR3, as DNA: TGCAGCGTCCAAGGAAAGACGGATGGCTACACCTTC. Full variable domain (rest looked up from reference TRBV29-1 and TRBJ1-2): SAVISQKPSRDICQRGTSLTIQCQVDSQVTMMFWYRQQPGQSLTLIATANQGSEATYESGFVIDKFPISRPNLTFSTLTVSNMSPEDSSIYLCSVQGKTDGYTFGSGTRLTVV.

This clonotype was detected a few times. This chain uses TRBV20-1 with TRBJ2-1, with a tentative D call TRBD2 (6 bases). CDR1 is DFQATT and CDR2 is SNEGSKA in the germline V gene (reference sequence). The CDR3 contains 15 residues. Trimming cost V 5 bases and J 0 bases, with 14 bases left between them. The CDR3, as DNA: TGCAGTGCTCCCCCCGGGGGAAGCTCCTACAATGAGCAGTTCTTC. Its translation is CSAPPGGSSYNEQFF.

J is TRBJ1-5 and V is TRBV7-9; D is undetermined. The CDR3 runs 14 residues. V gave up 2 bases and J gave up 0 bases, with 5 bases separating them. Germline V gene sequence: CDR1 SEHNR, CDR2 FQNEAQ (reference sequence). For the CDR3, the DNA is TGTGCCAGCAGCTTAATGGATAGCAATCAGCCCCAGCATTTT. Protein sequence: CASSLMDSNQPQHF.

The V gene is TRBV4-1, the J gene TRBJ2-7; TRBD2 is a possible D gene (5 bases). From germline, CDR1 is MGHRA and CDR2 YSYEKL. The V end lost 4 bases, the J end lost 2 bases, and 12 bases lay between the germline ends. This CDR3 has 14 residues. For the CDR3, the DNA is TGCGCCAGCAGCCGGGAGAGGTCGACCTACGAGCAGTACTTC. Protein: CASSRERSTYEQYF.

This sequence joins TRBV6-2 or TRBV6-3 and TRBJ2-1; the match to TRBD1 covers 7 bases. Germline values: CDR1 MNHEY, CDR2 SVGEGT. The CDR3 extends over 17 amino acids. V dropped 2 bases and J dropped 0; count of bases not matched to a gene: 7. CDR3 bases: TGTGCCAGCAGTTACGACGCTTGGACAGGCTCCTACAATGAGCAGTTCTTC. Residues: CASSYDAWTGSYNEQFF.

This clonotype was seen repeatedly, ten times or more. The chain recombines TRBV28 with TRBJ2-3; TRBD2 agrees at 11 bases. The CDR3 loop spans 14 amino acids. V trimming: 5 bases; J trimming: 6 bases; junction bases outside the gene matches: 4. Per germline, CDR1 MDHEN and CDR2 SYDVKM. The CDR3 sequence: CASSTSGSGDTQYF. CDR3 coding DNA: TGTGCCAGCAGTACTAGCGGGAGTGGCGATACGCAGTATTTT.

The chain has TRBV11-2 and TRBJ1-5; the D is unclear. V gave up 4 bases and J gave up 0 bases, with 10 bases separating them. The length of the CDR3 is 15 residues. Germline CDR1 and CDR2: SGHAT and FQNNGV. CDR3 DNA: TGTGCCAGCAGCTCCGGGCCCTATAGCAATCAGCCCCAGCATTTT. It translates to CASSSGPYSNQPQHF.

This clonotype was picked up a small number of times. This chain connects TRBV10-3 to TRBJ1-6, with D possibly being TRBD1 (5 bases). The CDR3 sequence is 16 residues long. Trimming removed 2 bases from V and 5 bases from J, with 13 bases in between. Germline lookup yields CDR1 ENHRY and CDR2 SYGVKD. CDR3 nucleotide sequence: TGTGCCATCAGTGAGGCGACAGTCTATGATAATTCACCCCTCCACTTT. This codes for CAISEATVYDNSPLHF.

The chain employs TRBV6-2 or TRBV6-3 and TRBJ2-6, with D unclear. V lost 6 bases and J lost 2, with 20 bases in between. The CDR3 runs 18 residues. Germline V gives CDR1 MNHEY, CDR2 SVGEGT. CDR3 in DNA: TGTGCCAGCAGCCTAACCCCGAACCGACGGGCTGGGGCCAACGTCCTGACTTTC. Its protein is CASSLTPNRRAGANVLTF.

The table lists this clonotype with a count of one. A much more abundant neighbour one base away suggests this may be a read error. The J gene is TRBJ2-7, the V gene TRBV29-1, with 7 nucleotides matching TRBD1. CDR1 is SQVTM, CDR2 ANQGSEA, per germline. This CDR3 spans 13 amino acids. CDR3 residues: CSVGTAHSYEQNF. Written as DNA, the CDR3 is TGCAGCGTGGGGACAGCGCACTCCTACGAGCAGAACTTC.

This clonotype was recorded a few times. The genes are TRBV28 and TRBJ1-1, with D tentatively TRBD1 (5 bases). V gave up 6 bases and J gave up 5 bases, with 16 bases separating them. Germline CDR1 MDHEN, CDR2 SYDVKM. The CDR3 runs to 14 residues. The CDR3 reads CASSPGLWRTEAFF. CDR3 nucleotides: TGTGCCAGCAGCCCGGGACTTTGGAGAACTGAAGCTTTCTTT.

This clonotype was detected only a few times. The chain joins TRBV27 to TRBJ2-7; 7 positions match TRBD1. The CDR3 covers 15 residues. V dropped 3 bases and J dropped 0; count of bases not matched to a gene: 5. CDR1 MNHEY and CDR2 SMNVEV come from the germline V gene (reference sequence). The CDR3 coding sequence is TGTGCCAGCAGTTTCCTGGACAGGTCCTCCTACGAGCAGTACTTC. Translating gives CASSFLDRSSYEQYF.

The chain has TRBV7-2 and TRBJ1-5; D is possibly TRBD1 (6 bases). With 2 bases removed from V and 6 bases from J, the gap between germline ends came to 11 bases. Germline V CDR1 and CDR2: SGHTA, FQGNSA. The CDR3 has 14 amino acids. The CDR3 reads CASSLYSGAQPQHF. For the CDR3, the DNA is TGTGCCAGCAGCTTATATTCGGGGGCTCAGCCCCAGCATTTT.

The V call is TRBV24-1, the J call TRBJ2-3, with D perhaps matching TRBD1 (6 bases). CDR3 size: 15 residues. V was cut by 4 bases and J by 2 bases, with 12 bases left in between. Germline V gene sequence: CDR1 KGHDR, CDR2 SFDVKD. CDR3 residues: CATSDYRAPTDTQYF. In DNA, the CDR3 is TGTGCCACCAGTGACTACAGGGCCCCCACAGATACGCAGTATTTT.